This T cell receptor (beta chain) was documented in a study of response to subunit inactivated influenza vaccine. TCRdb reanalysed the RT-PCR reads using MiXCR and keeps one entry per CDR3 protein. The sample holds some 550,000 distinct CDR3 sequences, under 30% seen once. Germline V lookup: CDR1 DFQATT, CDR2 SNEGSKA (reference sequence). V shed 6 bases, J shed 0 bases, and the junction held 7 bases outside the gene matches. The CDR3 has 14 residues. Study-wide findings and caveats: The authors suggested that every seasonal influenza vaccination recruits few new T cells.

Only a few counts were recorded for this clonotype. The antigen is unknown. These same records also appear under a second study, on T cells expressing NK-cell markers. This second study says: Template switching by 5'RACE with UMIs generated the TCR beta cDNA. In several experiments, sorting was restricted to alpha-beta TCR T cells by an anti-gamma-delta TCR antibody. The dominant NKG2C+ clonotypes represented 1.0-7.0% of CD8+ T cells in six donors. Four donors likewise had their CD3+CD56-NKG2C+ fraction led by these clonotypes.

The rearrangement uses TRBV20-1 and TRBJ2-7, with 8 bases fitting TRBD1. The sample was CD4+ T cells sorted from PBMCs, taken about 12 days after vaccination. The receptor's source is a man aged 50 to 59 who received an inactivated influenza vaccine. As DNA, the CDR3 is TGCAGTGCCCGACAGGGGCCGAGCTCCTACGAGCAGTACTTC. This encodes CSARQGPSSYEQYF.